Reported below is one T cell receptor (beta chain). Its target is unknown. This specimen belongs to a study of cytomegalovirus exposure and HLA in healthy donors. Whole-study findings and limits: An analysis done earlier found most TCR beta V segments productive about 90% or about 30% of the time. A list of around 160 TCR beta chains associated with cytomegalovirus was given.

This CDR3 comprises 18 residues. J lost 0 bases, V lost 4 bases, and 9 bases had no gene match. CDR1 MNHNS and CDR2 SASEGT come from the germline V gene. The PCR made use of 60 Vbeta and 13 Jbeta primers. The protocol was immunoSEQ multiplex PCR, while the TCRdb copy is restricted to in-frame clones and leaves out a portion. The table lists 65,000 to 90,000 clones. The chain employs TRBV6-1 and TRBJ2-2, with 9 bases lining up with TRBD2. Input material: PBMCs. The receptor was derived from a middle-aged man in good health and CMV-seronegative. The CDR3 spells CASSGKLAGFANTGELFF. DNA for the CDR3: TGTGCCAGCAGTGGGAAACTAGCGGGCTTCGCGAACACCGGGGAGCTGTTTTTT.